Below, 10 T cell receptor beta chains from the same sample are listed, as sequenced in a study of T cell responses to AZD1222 COVID-19 vaccine. Some clones are missing from TCRdb's copy, which holds only in-frame ones; the method was immunoSEQ multiplex PCR. Of about 120,000 clones listed, about 87% were seen once; the top ten hold approximately 12%. Sequencing used peripheral blood, obtained on day 0 of AZD1222 vaccination. All receptors come from an adult in good health.

The chain combines TRBV2 with TRBJ2-1; 7 nucleotides match TRBD2. Germline V gene sequence: CDR1 SNHLY, CDR2 FYNNEI. CDR3 size: 15 residues. Trimming removed 4 bases from V and 5 bases from J; junction bases left unmatched: 8. In DNA form, the CDR3 reads TGTGCCAGCAGTGCCGAGGGAGGGCCCCACAATGAGCAGTTCTTC. Translation: CASSAEGGPHNEQFF.

The chain joins TRBV25-1 to TRBJ2-2; unclear D gene. The V end lost 1 base, the J end lost 2 bases, and 8 bases lay between the germline ends. Looked up from germline, CDR1 is MGHDK and CDR2 is SYGVNS. This CDR3 is 15 amino acids long. CDR3 nucleotide sequence: TGTGCCAGCAGTGAATCTAGAGTCAACACCGGGGAGCTGTTTTTT. Residues: CASSESRVNTGELFF.

The chain employs TRBV5-4 and TRBJ2-1, with TRBD2 as a possible D gene (6 bases). This CDR3 has 12 residues. Per the germline V gene, CDR1 is SGHNT and CDR2 is YYREEE (reference sequence). The germline V and J ends were trimmed by 0 bases and 10 bases, with 8 bases remaining between them. The CDR3 bases are TGTGCCAGCAGCTTGGGTGGGGGGGAGCAGTTCTTC. Translating gives CASSLGGGEQFF.

The chain has TRBV19 and TRBJ2-7; D is perhaps TRBD1 (6 bases). The ends were cut back, 5 bases at V and 0 bases at J, with 17 bases in the middle. The CDR3 spans 16 residues. Germline V gene sequence: CDR1 LNHDA, CDR2 SQIVND (reference sequence). The CDR3 loop is CASSAHRDINSYEQYF. The CDR3 nucleotides read TGTGCCAGTAGTGCCCACAGGGATATCAACTCCTACGAGCAGTACTTC.

This chain connects TRBV6-6 to TRBJ2-1, with D possibly matching TRBD2 (6 bases). The CDR3 has 11 residues. CDR1 MNHNY and CDR2 SVGAGI come from the germline V gene (reference sequence). Trimming left V 4 bases short and J 9 bases short, with 7 bases between. The CDR3 sequence: CASSSGVEQFF. The CDR3 nucleotides read TGTGCCAGCAGTTCGGGGGTTGAGCAGTTCTTC.

This clone was recorded a few times. This chain joins TRBV28 and TRBJ1-5; tentative D call: TRBD1 (5 bases). Trimming pared 3 bases from V and 4 bases from J, leaving 13 bases between. Germline lookup yields CDR1 MDHEN and CDR2 SYDVKM. The CDR3 contains 15 residues. The CDR3 sequence: CASSFPLGGNQPQHF. CDR3 in DNA: TGTGCCAGCAGTTTCCCCCTGGGGGGGAATCAGCCCCAGCATTTT.

This clone was seen once. The chain uses TRBV3-1 (or the pseudogene TRBV3-2) and TRBJ2-7, with 10 nucleotides matching TRBD1. Germline V gene data show CDR1 as LGHDT and CDR2 as YNNKEL (reference sequence). The V and J ends lost 4 bases and 0 bases, in that order; junction bases with no gene match: 9. CDR3 size: 17 residues. CDR3 region: CASSLRQGAATSYEQYF. The CDR3 DNA reads TGTGCCAGCAGCCTCAGACAGGGGGCCGCAACCTCCTACGAGCAGTACTTC.

V usage is TRBV11-2 and J usage is TRBJ2-5; a weak D match, TRBD2 (6 bases). The germline gives CDR1 SGHAT, CDR2 FQNNGV. This CDR3 contains 17 residues. The V and J ends lost 5 bases and 5 bases respectively, with 24 bases between them. CDR3 amino acids: CASSPLSGRSGMETQYF. DNA for the CDR3: TGTGCCAGCAGCCCCCTCAGTGGGAGGTCGGGAATGGAGACCCAGTACTTC.

J is TRBJ2-1 and V is TRBV5-5, with TRBD1 matching 8 bases. Trimming took 9 bases from V and 7 from J; bases not matched to a gene: 9. The CDR3 covers 13 residues. Germline-derived CDR1 and CDR2 are SGHKS and YYEKEE (reference sequence). DNA of the CDR3: TGTGCCACCACAGGGGGGCTGTCTAATGAGCAGTTCTTC. Its translation: CATTGGLSNEQFF.

This clone was recorded at least ten times. The chain combines TRBV28 with TRBJ1-1; D is ambiguous. Trimming left V 6 bases short and J 5 bases short, with 16 bases between. The CDR3 runs to 14 residues. Germline V gene sequence: CDR1 MDHEN, CDR2 SYDVKM. The CDR3 sequence: CASSPGGSGTEAFF. The DNA of the CDR3 is TGTGCCAGCAGCCCTGGCGGGAGCGGGACTGAAGCTTTCTTT.